Each of the 23 T cell receptor beta chains below was sequenced from the same sample in a study of T-cell reconstitution after alpha-beta-depleted transplantation in children. Construction of the TCRbeta library involved unique molecular identifiers. One entry per CDR3 protein, called by TCRdb with MiXCR from the PCR reads. Of 670,000 or so distinct CDR3 sequences listed, around 14% are singletons. This specimen was PBMCs, taken before TCRalphabeta/CD19-depleted stem cell transplant. These receptors were taken from a girl aged 2 to 9 with congenital amegakaryocytic thrombocytopenia, due to receive a stem cell transplant.

This clonotype was seen repeatedly, ten times or more. V is TRBV9 and J is TRBJ2-1, with a weak D call TRBD2 (6 bases). V was pared by 3 bases and J by 5 bases, with 9 bases between. The length of the CDR3 is 13 residues. CDR1 and CDR2 from the germline V gene are SGDLS and YYNGEE. Here the CDR3 DNA reads TGTGCCAGCAGCGGGGGACTTCACAATGAGCAGTTCTTC. Translating gives CASSGGLHNEQFF.

The chain has TRBV5-1 and TRBJ2-1, with D possibly TRBD1 on 7 matching bases. Germline CDR1 reads SGHRS; CDR2 reads YFSETQ. The CDR3 has 15 residues. V lost 3 bases to trimming and J lost 7 bases, with 17 bases between them. The CDR3 DNA reads TGCGCCAGCAGCTGGGGGAGGACAGGAGGGAATGAGCAGTTCTTC. As protein: CASSWGRTGGNEQFF.

This clonotype was picked up many times. This chain connects TRBV29-1 to TRBJ2-3; D may be TRBD1 or TRBD2 (6 bases each). This CDR3 spans 15 amino acids. Trimming left V 6 bases short and J 0 bases short, with 16 bases between. Germline CDR1 SQVTM, CDR2 ANQGSEA. CDR3 in DNA: TGCAGCGTCGGGGGCACAGGGACTAGCACAGATACGCAGTATTTT. Amino acid sequence: CSVGGTGTSTDTQYF.

Here the CDR3 reads CAWSVGGGGPDTQYF. The CDR3 coding sequence is TGTGCCTGGAGTGTAGGAGGGGGGGGCCCAGATACGCAGTATTTT. This rearrangement joins TRBV30 to TRBJ2-3, with D tentatively TRBD2 (7 bases). This CDR3 comprises 15 residues. The V gene lost 0 bases and the J gene lost 4 bases, with 14 bases spanning the gap. Germline assignment: CDR1 GTSNPN and CDR2 SVGIG (reference sequence).

V and J are TRBV5-1 and TRBJ2-2; 10 bases match TRBD2. The CDR3 extends over 19 amino acids. V was pared by 6 bases and J by 3 bases, with 17 bases of the junction left unmatched. Germline V lookup: CDR1 SGHRS, CDR2 YFSETQ. CDR3: CASTFLGTSALGDTGELFF. In DNA form, the CDR3 reads TGCGCCAGCACCTTTCTAGGGACTAGCGCCTTAGGGGACACCGGGGAGCTGTTTTTT.

This clonotype appeared many times. The chain recombines TRBV20-1 with TRBJ2-3; the match to TRBD1 covers 9 bases. Losses at the gene ends were 5 bases for V and 2 bases for J; bases not matched to a gene: 5. The CDR3 consists of 14 residues. From germline, CDR1 is DFQATT and CDR2 SNEGSKA (reference sequence). The CDR3 spells CSACGDRDTDTQYF. DNA of the CDR3: TGCAGTGCTTGTGGGGACAGGGACACAGATACGCAGTATTTT.

This clonotype was picked up a small number of times. The V gene is TRBV4-2, the J gene TRBJ1-5; 8 bases line up with TRBD1. CDR1 is LGHNA and CDR2 is YNFKEQ in the germline V gene. V was clipped by 4 bases and J by 3 bases; unmatched bases: 5. This CDR3 has 15 residues. The CDR3 loop is CASSLQGQVNQPQHF. CDR3 DNA sequence: TGTGCCAGCAGCCTGCAGGGACAGGTCAATCAGCCCCAGCATTTT.

This clonotype came up many times. The V gene is TRBV20-1, the J gene TRBJ2-2; no clear D. The V gene's germline CDR1 is DFQATT and CDR2 SNEGSKA (reference sequence). V was clipped by 0 bases and J by 2 bases, with 10 bases between them. The CDR3 runs to 15 residues. The CDR3 protein is CSAREAQTNTGELFF. In DNA, the CDR3 is TGCAGTGCTAGAGAGGCACAGACTAACACCGGGGAGCTGTTTTTT.

Many counts were recorded for this clonotype. The chain combines TRBV6-2 or TRBV6-3 with TRBJ1-1; possibly TRBD1 for D (6 bases). Germline CDR1 reads MNHEY; CDR2 reads SVGEGT. This CDR3 spans 20 amino acids. The V gene lost 5 bases and the J gene lost 1 base, with 29 bases spanning the gap. In DNA form, the CDR3 reads TGTGCCAGCAGTATCCCAGGGGTGGGGCTTCCCTACCTTTGGAACACTGAAGCTTTCTTT. Amino acid sequence: CASSIPGVGLPYLWNTEAFF.

As to this clonotype: A clone one base away is much larger, so this may be a read error. The CDR3 does not end in the conserved phenylalanine or tryptophan, so this is likely a read error. This sequence joins TRBV5-1 and TRBJ2-1; tentative D call: TRBD2 (6 bases). CDR3 length equals 15 residues. V shed 2 bases and J shed 3 bases, with 12 bases lying between them. Germline CDR1 and CDR2: SGHRS and YFSETQ. The CDR3 DNA reads as TGCGCCAGCAGCTTCTCGAGTAGCGGCTACAATGAGCAGTTCTAC. This translates into CASSFSSSGYNEQFY.

The CDR3 loop reads CASSLHGGTSYEQYF. Written as DNA, the CDR3 is TGTGCCAGCAGCTTACATGGGGGTACCTCCTACGAGCAGTACTTC. The genes are TRBV7-2 and TRBJ2-7, with D tentatively TRBD1 or TRBD2 (5 bases each). V lost 2 bases, J lost 0 bases, and 11 bases lay in between. CDR3 length: 15 residues. Germline V gene lookup returns CDR1 SGHTA and CDR2 FQGNSA.

The rearrangement uses TRBV2 and TRBJ2-7; D gene ambiguous. Trimming removed 7 bases from V and 3 bases from J, with 10 bases in between. The CDR3 covers 12 residues. In germline, CDR1 is SNHLY, CDR2 FYNNEI. The CDR3 loop is CASKKRDYEQYF. In DNA, the CDR3 is TGTGCCAGCAAAAAAAGGGACTACGAGCAGTACTTC.

This clonotype has ten or more counts. The chain recombines TRBV20-1 with TRBJ2-3; D might be TRBD2 (7 bases). CDR1 and CDR2 from the germline V gene are DFQATT and SNEGSKA (reference sequence). The CDR3 spans 13 residues. Trimming stripped 7 bases from V and 6 bases from J, with 17 bases between. The CDR3 sequence: CSGGGLTLDTQYF. DNA of the CDR3: TGCAGTGGGGGGGGGCTGACCTTGGATACGCAGTATTTT.

This clonotype was seen more than once but under ten times. The chain joins TRBV7-9 to TRBJ2-5; D unclear. The V gene's germline CDR1 is SEHNR and CDR2 FQNEAQ (reference sequence). With 5 bases removed from V and 5 bases from J, the gap between germline ends came to 12 bases. This CDR3 has 13 amino acids. As DNA, the CDR3 is TGTGCCAGCAGCCGGAACCTTCAGGAGACCCAGTACTTC. Translating gives CASSRNLQETQYF. Based on the CDR3 plus reference TRBV7-9 and TRBJ2-5, the full variable domain is DTGVSQNPRHKITKRGQNVTFRCDPISEHNRLYWYRQTLGQGPEFLTYFQNEAQLEKSRLLSDRFSAERPKGSFSTLEIQRTEQGDSAMYLCASSRNLQETQYFGPGTRLLVL.

This clonotype was detected ten times or more. The V and J genes are TRBV20-1 and TRBJ1-1; unclear D gene. CDR1 and CDR2 (germline): DFQATT, SNEGSKA (reference sequence). The CDR3 contains 14 residues. The V end was cut by 3 bases, the J end by 3 bases, with 14 bases between. The CDR3 sequence: CSARALKPYTEAFF. The CDR3 nucleotides read TGCAGTGCTAGGGCCCTGAAGCCGTACACTGAAGCTTTCTTT.

This clonotype was counted a few times. This sequence joins TRBV12-3 or TRBV12-4 and TRBJ2-3, with 7 nucleotides matching TRBD2. The CDR3 spans 17 residues. V lost 3 bases, J lost 0 bases, and 9 bases stayed unmatched. The CDR3 nucleotides read TGTGCCAGCAGTTTTAGGGCTGGGACTACTAGCACAGATACGCAGTATTTT. It codes for CASSFRAGTTSTDTQYF.

The chain couples TRBV19 to TRBJ2-5, with 13 bases lining up with TRBD2. Trimming removed 6 bases from V and 5 bases from J; junction bases left unmatched: 3. CDR1 LNHDA and CDR2 SQIVND come from the germline V gene (reference sequence). CDR3 length: 14 amino acids. The CDR3 DNA reads as TGTGCCAGTAGCACTAGCGGGAGGGGGGAGACCCAGTACTTC. Residues: CASSTSGRGETQYF.

The CDR3 loop is CASSFLAGLENTGELFF. For the CDR3, the DNA is TGTGCCAGCAGCTTTCTAGCGGGCCTTGAGAACACCGGGGAGCTGTTTTTT. The chain joins TRBV5-5 to TRBJ2-2; 8 nucleotides align to TRBD2. There are 17 residues in the CDR3. Germline V gene lookup returns CDR1 SGHKS and CDR2 YYEKEE (reference sequence). Trimming took 2 bases from V and 1 from J; bases not matched to a gene: 7.

There are a few counts of this clonotype. The chain employs TRBV7-2 and TRBJ2-1; 9 nucleotides line up with TRBD2. V shed 5 bases, J shed 3 bases, and the junction held 5 bases outside the gene matches. Germline lookup yields CDR1 SGHTA and CDR2 FQGNSA. This CDR3 has 15 residues. The chain's CDR3 is CASSRGLADYNEQFF. CDR3 nucleotide sequence: TGTGCCAGCAGCCGGGGACTAGCAGACTACAATGAGCAGTTCTTC.

The CDR3 nucleotides read TGTGCCAGTAGTATAGTCGCAGGCTTTAGCTCCTACAATGAGCAGTTCTTC. Protein sequence: CASSIVAGFSSYNEQFF. The chain uses TRBV19 and TRBJ2-1; no clear D. The germline gives CDR1 LNHDA, CDR2 SQIVND (reference sequence). The CDR3 consists of 17 residues. V was pared by 1 base and J by 0 bases, with 13 bases between.

This clonotype was seen more than once but under ten times. V and J are TRBV5-1 and TRBJ2-2, with D maybe TRBD2 (5 bases). Germline assignment: CDR1 SGHRS and CDR2 YFSETQ. The V and J ends lost 7 bases and 1 base respectively, with 17 bases between them. The CDR3 is 16 amino acids. The CDR3 DNA reads as TGCGCCAGCCGAATAGAGATAGCGAGGAACACCGGGGAGCTGTTTTTT. Its protein is CASRIEIARNTGELFF.

This chain uses TRBV20-1 with TRBJ2-1; 8 bases match TRBD2. The germline gives CDR1 DFQATT, CDR2 SNEGSKA (reference sequence). The CDR3 is made up of 15 amino acids. In DNA form, the CDR3 reads TGCAGCCCACGGTCCTCAACGGGAGGGTACAATGAGCAGTTCTTC. Its translation: CSPRSSTGGYNEQFF.

The chain has TRBV5-6 and TRBJ2-5; possibly TRBD2 for D (5 bases). Deletions cut 0 bases from V and 10 bases from J, with 16 bases between. CDR3 length equals 14 residues. Germline V gene sequence: CDR1 SGHDT, CDR2 YYEEEE. The chain's CDR3 is CASSLASPRVVQYF. In DNA, the CDR3 is TGTGCCAGCAGCTTGGCTAGCCCGAGGGTTGTCCAGTACTTC.